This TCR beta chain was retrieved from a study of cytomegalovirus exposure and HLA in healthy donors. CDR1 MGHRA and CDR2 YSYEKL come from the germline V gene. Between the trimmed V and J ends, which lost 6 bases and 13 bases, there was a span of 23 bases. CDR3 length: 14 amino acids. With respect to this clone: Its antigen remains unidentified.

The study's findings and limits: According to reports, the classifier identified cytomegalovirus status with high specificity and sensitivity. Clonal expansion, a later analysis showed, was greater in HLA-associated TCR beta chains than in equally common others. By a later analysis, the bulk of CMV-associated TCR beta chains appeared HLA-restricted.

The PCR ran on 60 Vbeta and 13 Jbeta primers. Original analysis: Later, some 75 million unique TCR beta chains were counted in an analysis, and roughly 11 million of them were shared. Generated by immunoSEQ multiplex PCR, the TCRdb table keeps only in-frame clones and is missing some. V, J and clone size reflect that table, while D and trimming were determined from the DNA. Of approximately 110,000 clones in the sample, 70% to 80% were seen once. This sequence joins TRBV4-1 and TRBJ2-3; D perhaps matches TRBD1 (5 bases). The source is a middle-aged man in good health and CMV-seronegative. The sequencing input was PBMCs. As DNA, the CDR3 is TGCGCCAGCAGGCAAAGAGACGACAGACAAAAGGAGTATTTT. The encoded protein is CASRQRDDRQKEYF.